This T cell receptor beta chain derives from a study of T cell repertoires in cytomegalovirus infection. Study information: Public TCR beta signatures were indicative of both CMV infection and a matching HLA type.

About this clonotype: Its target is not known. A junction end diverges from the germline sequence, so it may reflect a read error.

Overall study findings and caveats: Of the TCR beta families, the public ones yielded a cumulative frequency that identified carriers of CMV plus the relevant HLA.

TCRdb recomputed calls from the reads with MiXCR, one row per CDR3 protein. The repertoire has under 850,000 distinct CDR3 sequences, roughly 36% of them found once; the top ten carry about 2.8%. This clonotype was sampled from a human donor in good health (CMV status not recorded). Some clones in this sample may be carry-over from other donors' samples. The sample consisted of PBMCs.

CDR3 sequence: CSRSLYLSYGYTF. CDR3 coding DNA: TGTTCCAGAAGCTTGTACCTTTCCTATGGCTACACCTTC. J is TRBJ1-2 and V is TRBV5-6, with D unclear. CDR1 is SGHDT and CDR2 is YYEEEE in the germline V gene. There are 13 residues in the CDR3.